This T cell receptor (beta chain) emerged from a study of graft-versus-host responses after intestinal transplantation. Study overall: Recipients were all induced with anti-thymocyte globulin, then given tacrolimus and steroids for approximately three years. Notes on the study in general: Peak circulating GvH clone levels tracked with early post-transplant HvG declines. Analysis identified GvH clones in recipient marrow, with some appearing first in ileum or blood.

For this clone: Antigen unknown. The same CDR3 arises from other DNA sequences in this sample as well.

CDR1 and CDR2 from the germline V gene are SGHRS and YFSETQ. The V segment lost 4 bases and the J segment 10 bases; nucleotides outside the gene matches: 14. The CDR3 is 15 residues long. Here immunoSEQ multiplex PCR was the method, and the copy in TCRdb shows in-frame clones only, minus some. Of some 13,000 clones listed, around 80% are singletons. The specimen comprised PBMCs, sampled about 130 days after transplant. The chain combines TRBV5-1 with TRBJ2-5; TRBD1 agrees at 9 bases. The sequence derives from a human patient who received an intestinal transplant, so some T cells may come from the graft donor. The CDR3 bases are TGCGCCAGCAGCCTGGATACCGGGACAGGGTCCCGCCAGTACTTC. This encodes CASSLDTGTGSRQYF.